This T cell receptor beta chain appears in the sequencing data of a study of breast tumors, draining lymph nodes, adjacent tissues. CDR1 is LGHNA, CDR2 YSLEER, per germline. The V gene end was trimmed by 0 bases and the J gene end by 6 bases; junction bases not matched to a gene: 2. CDR3 length equals 16 residues. In its sample, this clonotype was seen many times. Its specificity is not known. TCRdb re-called the multiplex PCR reads with MiXCR, one entry per CDR3 protein. The data show under 85,000 distinct CDR3 sequences, roughly 19% seen once. Samples came from axillary lymph nodes draining the breast cancer. Whole-study results and caveats: Tumor T cell lymph node origin was a supported hypothesis, not proven. Tumor and nontumor repertoires were significantly more similar in luminal-like than in basal-like breast cancer. Tumor repertoires ranked between lymph nodes and nontumor tissue in diversity, with V and J gene preferences.

V is TRBV4-3 and J is TRBJ2-1, with 13 positions matching TRBD2. Sequencing was carried out using axillary lymph node tissue. The TCR comes from a female donor with breast cancer. Some clones in this sample may be carry-over from other donors' samples. The DNA for the CDR3 is TGCGCCAGCAGCCAAGATAGGACTAGCGGGGGCAATGAGCAGTTCTTC. It encodes CASSQDRTSGGNEQFF.